This T cell receptor beta chain emerged from a study of blood T cell repertoires in COVID-19. The CDR3 covers 16 residues. The germline CDR1 and CDR2 sequences are MNHEY and SVGAGI. The V gene end was trimmed by 4 bases and the J gene end by 6 bases; junction bases not matched to a gene: 9. Libraries were prepared by immunoSEQ multiplex PCR; TCRdb keeps only in-frame clonotypes and omits some of them. The sample records roughly 210,000 clones, more than 75% being singletons. Sequenced material: PBMCs or T cells enriched from blood (not recorded which). The clonotype originates from a man in his thirties or forties in a cohort exposed to, infected with or recovered from COVID-19 (not recorded which). V is TRBV6-5 and J is TRBJ2-2; TRBD1 matches 9 bases. CDR3 region: CASSSPWGQGSGELFF. CDR3 in DNA: TGTGCCAGCAGTTCCCCTTGGGGACAGGGTTCCGGGGAGCTGTTTTTT.